This TCR beta chain appears in the sequencing data of a study of T cells expressing NK-cell markers. Study summary: The study drew TCR beta repertoires from sorted CD3+CD56+NKG2C+, CD3+CD56+NKG2C- and CD3+CD56-NKG2C+ T cells. In the group of eight sequenced donors, seven were HCMV-seropositive and one was seronegative. Study-level points and caveats: One observes that, in four donors, these clonotypes were also the leading ones within the CD3+CD56-NKG2C+ fraction. Nothing established the HCMV specificity of expanded NKG2C+ T cell clones.

This CDR3 is built from 14 residues. Germline CDR1 is WNHNN and CDR2 is SYGVQD (reference sequence). A note on this clonotype: Its specificity is not known.

TCRdb re-called the 5' RACE reads, yielding one record per CDR3 amino acid sequence without DNA. The listing contains over 350,000 distinct CDR3 sequences. The chain employs TRBV10-1 and TRBJ2-1; the D call from TCRdb, TRBD1, cannot be confirmed without DNA. The sequencing sample was made of blood T cells: a sorted CD56 or NKG2C T cell subset, CD4+ or CD8+ T cells, or bulk PBMC T cells (not recorded which). The TCR sequence derives from a woman in her forties or fifties in good health. The CDR3 loop reads CASSESPGRDEQFF.